The clone carrying this TCR delta chain was seen more than once but under ten times. Its antigen is currently unknown. Thymocytes were sorted as CD3+ TCRVdelta1+ TCRVdelta2- after alphabeta T cell depletion. Vdelta1+ thymocyte sorts reached between 98% and 99.6% purity. The template was reverse-transcribed extracted RNA. The CDR3 regions were amplified by multiplex PCR from V-gene primers to a constant-region primer. TCRdb used CATT to re-call clones from the multiplex PCR reads. The sample holds tens of thousands of delta-chain clones, roughly 7.3% seen once. The data were obtained in a study of Vδ1+ human thymocytes. Study-level findings and limits: The authors advised highly purified populations and single-cell validation. Thymic TRG and TRD repertoires appeared highly polyclonal. Despite high sort purity, about 20% of thymic T cell receptor delta sequences were Vdelta2.

Germline values: CDR1 TSWWSYY, CDR2 QGS. CDR3 length equals 20 residues. Trimming cost V 1 base and J 0 bases, with 24 bases left between them. The TCR comes from a child under two years old who had congenital heart surgery. Sequencing used Vdelta1+ gamma-delta thymocytes from the thymus. Stated subset: FACS-sorted CD3+ TCRalphabeta- TCRVdelta1+ TCRVdelta2- thymocytes. V gene TRDV1 combines with J gene TRDJ1; D might be TRDD2 (7 bases). This CDR3 reads CALGEQLIPTYWDNTDKLIF. CDR3 coding DNA: TGTGCTCTTGGGGAACAGCTTATTCCTACGTACTGGGATAACACCGATAAACTCATCTTT.